The entry that follows covers one T cell receptor beta chain sequence. A second about 6 to 11 cycle PCR used barcoded and J-beta primers. TCRdb re-analysed the 5' RACE reads in MiXCR, keeping a single row per CDR3 protein. The sample shows nearly 800,000 distinct CDR3 sequences, more than 20% of them seen only once. Trimming cost V 4 bases and J 3 bases; bases outside gene matches: 4. The germline CDR1 and CDR2 sequences are MGHDK and SYGVNS. The CDR3 has 14 amino acids. This record comes from a study of blood T cells in healthy people across ages. The same specimen was also included in a second study, on T cells of mothers and their children. That source adds: Microchimeric T cell clones that persisted were not detected.

The TCR originated in a boy younger than 18 in good health. The sequencing input was blood. This sequence joins TRBV25-1 and TRBJ2-7; 9 bases line up with TRBD1. CDR3 coding DNA: TGTGCCAGCAGTGGAGGGACAGGGTTCTACGAGCAGTACTTC. Amino acid sequence: CASSGGTGFYEQYF.